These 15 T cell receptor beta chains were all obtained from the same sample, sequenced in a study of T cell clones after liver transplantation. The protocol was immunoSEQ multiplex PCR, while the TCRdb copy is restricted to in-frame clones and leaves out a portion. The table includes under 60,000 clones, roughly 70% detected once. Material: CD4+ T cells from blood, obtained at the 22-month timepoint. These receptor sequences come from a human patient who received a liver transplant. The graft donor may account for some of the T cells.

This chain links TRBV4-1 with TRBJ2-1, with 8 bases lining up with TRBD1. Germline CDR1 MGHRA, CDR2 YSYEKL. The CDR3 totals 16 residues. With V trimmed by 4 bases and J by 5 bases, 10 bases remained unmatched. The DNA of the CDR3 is TGCGCCAGCAGCCTCGTCCCCGGGACAGGAGACAATGAGCAGTTCTTC. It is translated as CASSLVPGTGDNEQFF.

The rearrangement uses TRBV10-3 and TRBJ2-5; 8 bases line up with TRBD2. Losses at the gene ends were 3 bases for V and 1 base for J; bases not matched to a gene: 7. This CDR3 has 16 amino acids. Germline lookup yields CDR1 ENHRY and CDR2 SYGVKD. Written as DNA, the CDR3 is TGTGCCATCAGTGATACCGGGACTAGGGCCCAAGAGACCCAGTACTTC. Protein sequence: CAISDTGTRAQETQYF.

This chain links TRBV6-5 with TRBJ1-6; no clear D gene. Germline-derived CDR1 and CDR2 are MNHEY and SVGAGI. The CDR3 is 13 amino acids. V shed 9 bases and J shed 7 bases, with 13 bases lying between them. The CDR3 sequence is CASTDRPNSPLHF. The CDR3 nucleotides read TGTGCCAGTACCGACCGTCCGAATTCACCCCTCCACTTT.

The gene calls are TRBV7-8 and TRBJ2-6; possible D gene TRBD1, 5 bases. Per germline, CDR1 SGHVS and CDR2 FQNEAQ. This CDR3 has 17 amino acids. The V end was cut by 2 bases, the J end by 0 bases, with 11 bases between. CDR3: CASSLRLGHSGANVLTF. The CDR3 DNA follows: TGTGCCAGCAGCTTAAGGCTAGGACACTCTGGGGCCAACGTCCTGACTTTC.

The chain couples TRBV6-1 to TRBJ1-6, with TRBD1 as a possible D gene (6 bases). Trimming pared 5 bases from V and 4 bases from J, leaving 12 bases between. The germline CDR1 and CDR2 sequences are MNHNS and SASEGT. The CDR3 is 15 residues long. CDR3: CASSSGDGYNSPLHF. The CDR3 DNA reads TGTGCCAGCAGTTCAGGGGATGGATATAATTCACCCCTCCACTTT.

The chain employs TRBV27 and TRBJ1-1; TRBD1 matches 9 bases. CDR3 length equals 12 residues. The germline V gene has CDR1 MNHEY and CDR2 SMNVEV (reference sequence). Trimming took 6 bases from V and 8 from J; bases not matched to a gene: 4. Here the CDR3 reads CASRDTGGEAFF. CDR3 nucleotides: TGTGCCAGCAGGGACACAGGGGGCGAAGCTTTCTTT.

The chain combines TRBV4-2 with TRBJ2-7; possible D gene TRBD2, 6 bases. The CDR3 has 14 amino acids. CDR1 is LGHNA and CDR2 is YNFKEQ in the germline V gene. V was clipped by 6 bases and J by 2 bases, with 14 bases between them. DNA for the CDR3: TGTGCCAGCAGGGAGGGACCGGGGGCCTACGAGCAGTACTTC. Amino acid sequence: CASREGPGAYEQYF.

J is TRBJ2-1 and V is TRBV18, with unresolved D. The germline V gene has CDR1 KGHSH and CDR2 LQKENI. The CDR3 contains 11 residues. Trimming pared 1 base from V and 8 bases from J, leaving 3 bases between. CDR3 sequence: CASSPLDEQFF. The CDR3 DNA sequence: TGTGCCAGCTCACCACTAGATGAGCAGTTCTTC. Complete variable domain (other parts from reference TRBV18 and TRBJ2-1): NAGVMQNPRHLVRRRGQEARLRCSPMKGHSHVYWYRQLPEEGLKFMVYLQKENIIDESGMPKERFSAEFPKEGPSILRIQQVVRGDSAAYFCASSPLDEQFFGPGTRLTVL.

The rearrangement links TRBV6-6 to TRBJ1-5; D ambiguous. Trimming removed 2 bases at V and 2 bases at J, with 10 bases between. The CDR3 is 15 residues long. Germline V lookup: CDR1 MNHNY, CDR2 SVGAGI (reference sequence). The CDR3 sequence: CASSYPGSGNQPQHF. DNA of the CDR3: TGTGCCAGCAGTTACCCGGGATCGGGCAATCAGCCCCAGCATTTT.

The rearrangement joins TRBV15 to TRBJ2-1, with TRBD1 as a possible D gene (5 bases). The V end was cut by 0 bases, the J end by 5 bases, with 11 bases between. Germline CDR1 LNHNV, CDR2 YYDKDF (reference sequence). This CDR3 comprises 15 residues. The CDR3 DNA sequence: TGTGCCACCAGCAGAGATTATGACAGTCACAATGAGCAGTTCTTC. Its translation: CATSRDYDSHNEQFF.

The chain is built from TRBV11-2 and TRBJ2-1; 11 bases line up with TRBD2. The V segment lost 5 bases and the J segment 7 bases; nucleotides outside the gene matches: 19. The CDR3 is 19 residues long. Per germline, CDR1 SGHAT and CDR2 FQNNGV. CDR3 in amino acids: CASSLVRTGLLAGGNEQFF. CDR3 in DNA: TGTGCCAGCAGCCTGGTTAGGACAGGGCTTCTAGCGGGGGGTAATGAGCAGTTCTTC.

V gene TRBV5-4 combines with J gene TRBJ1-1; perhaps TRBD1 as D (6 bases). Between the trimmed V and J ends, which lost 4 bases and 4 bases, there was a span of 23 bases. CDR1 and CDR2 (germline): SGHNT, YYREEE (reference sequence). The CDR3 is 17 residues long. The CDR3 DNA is TGTGCCAGCAGCCAAGAGACCCCATGGGGGGCAAGCACTGAAGCTTTCTTT. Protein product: CASSQETPWGASTEAFF.

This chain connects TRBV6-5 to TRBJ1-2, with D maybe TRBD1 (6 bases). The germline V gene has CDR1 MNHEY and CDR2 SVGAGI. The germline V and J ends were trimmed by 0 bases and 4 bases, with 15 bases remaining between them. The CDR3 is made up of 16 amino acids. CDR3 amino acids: CASSYSMGARFYGYTF. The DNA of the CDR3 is TGTGCCAGCAGTTACTCGATGGGGGCAAGGTTCTATGGCTACACCTTC.

The CDR3 loop is CASRLAGRGGNQPQHF. The CDR3, as DNA: TGTGCAAGTCGCTTAGCCGGGCGGGGAGGCAATCAGCCCCAGCATTTT. The rearrangement uses TRBV12-2 and TRBJ1-5. TRBV12-2 is a pseudogene. CDR3 size: 16 residues.

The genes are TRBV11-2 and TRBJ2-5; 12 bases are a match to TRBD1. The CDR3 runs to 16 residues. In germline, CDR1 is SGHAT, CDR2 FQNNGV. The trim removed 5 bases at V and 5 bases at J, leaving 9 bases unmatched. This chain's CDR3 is CASSLRDRGLRETQYF. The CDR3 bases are TGTGCCAGCAGCCTCCGGGACAGGGGGCTTAGGGAGACCCAGTACTTC. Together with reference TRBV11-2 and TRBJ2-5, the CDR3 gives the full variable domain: EAGVAQSPRYKIIEKRQSVAFWCNPISGHATLYWYQQILGQGPKLLIQFQNNGVVDDSQLPKDRFSAERLKGVDSTLKIQPAKLEDSAVYLCASSLRDRGLRETQYFGPGTRLLVL.